Here is one TCR beta chain with its context. Antigen: not known. The CDR3 covers 16 residues. Unmatched junction bases numbered 6, after V lost 0 bases and J lost 2 bases. Germline V CDR1 and CDR2: MNHEY, SVGAGI. TCRdb independently ran MiXCR on the 5' RACE reads; one entry per CDR3 protein. This sample has some 390,000 distinct CDR3 sequences, with approximately 19% found just once. This entry is derived from a study of T cells after yellow fever vaccination. Study details: The SMART-Seq v4 Ultra Low Input method served to prepare the low-cell-number fractions.

Study-wide findings and caveats: Most clones from primary vaccination were detected again post-booster (almost 98% CD4, 88% CD8).

This rearrangement joins TRBV6-5 to TRBJ2-7, with 8 bases matching TRBD2. The sequenced sample was PBMCs, obtained before the yellow fever booster vaccination. The clonotype comes from a man aged 18-30 years who received the YFV17D yellow fever vaccine. The CDR3 bases are TGTGCCAGCAGTTACTCGATCAGCGGGGGAACCTACGAGCAGTACTTC. Translating it yields CASSYSISGGTYEQYF.